In this sample, the clone carrying this T cell receptor beta chain turned up many times. What it recognizes is unknown. The data derive from a study of T cells in Graves' hyperthyroidism and ophthalmopathy. On the study more broadly: Peripheral blood draws took place at initial diagnosis, ahead of any treatment. Study-level results: Peripheral blood also featured most of the thyroid clonotypes expanded above 0.001.

TCR beta CDR3 sequences were amplified from RNA transcripts. The HTBI primer set drove a first-round RT-PCR of the TCR CDR3. TCRdb reprocessed the multiplex PCR reads with MiXCR, giving one entry per CDR3 protein. The table lists a few hundred thousand distinct CDR3 sequences, approximately 18% of them singletons, with about 14% in the top ten. Ophthalmopathy cases met thresholds of Clinical Activity Score at least 3, NOSPECS grade at least 4 and duration under 3 months. Together with thyroid ultrasound, orbital computed tomography, serum thyroxine and TRAb, clinical symptoms were used for diagnoses. Sequenced sample: blood. The source is a woman between 40 and 50 years old with Graves' ophthalmopathy.

CDR3 nucleotide sequence: TGTGCCAGCAGCTTCCCACAACACTACGAGCAGTACTTC. This encodes CASSFPQHYEQYF. J is TRBJ2-7 and V is TRBV11-2; D not resolved. This CDR3 region has 13 residues. The germline V gene has CDR1 SGHAT and CDR2 FQNNGV. Trimming pared 3 bases from V and 3 bases from J, leaving 9 bases between.